The 20 T cell receptor beta chains below all came from one sample that was sequenced in a study of blood T cells in healthy people across ages. Next came a second PCR, run for about 7 to 12 cycles, which used a sample-barcoded 5' primer along with a J-beta primer mix. In TCRdb, the 5' RACE reads were re-called with MiXCR into one record per CDR3 protein. The profile shows over a million distinct CDR3 sequences, almost 25% of them singletons. These data also formed part of another study, on T cells of mothers and their children.

What was sequenced was blood. These receptors originate from a girl aged 2 to 10 in good health.

The chain carries TRBV9 and TRBJ2-5; TRBD2 matches 12 bases. The V segment lost 3 bases and the J segment 6 bases; nucleotides outside the gene matches: 6. Germline CDR1 and CDR2: SGDLS and YYNGEE. This CDR3 is 15 amino acids long. Written as DNA, the CDR3 is TGTGCCAGCAGCGCGTCTAGCGGGGGGGTGAAGACCCAGTACTTC. Translated: CASSASSGGVKTQYF.

The J gene is TRBJ2-2, the V gene TRBV24-1, with TRBD2 matching over 9 bases. Trimming cost V 4 bases and J 5 bases; bases outside gene matches: 10. The CDR3 contains 17 residues. Germline loops: CDR1 KGHDR, CDR2 SFDVKD. The CDR3 is CATSDVNSGSGTGELFF. CDR3 nucleotides: TGTGCCACCAGTGACGTTAATAGCGGGAGCGGGACCGGGGAGCTGTTTTTT.

The chain employs TRBV19 and TRBJ1-5, with TRBD1 identical over 9 bases. Trimming at V came to 7 bases and at J to 4 bases, leaving 14 bases not matched to a gene. This CDR3 contains 17 residues. Per the germline V gene, CDR1 is LNHDA and CDR2 is SQIVND (reference sequence). For the CDR3, the DNA is TGTGCCAGTACCTTTCTGTTGGGACAGGGCGAGAATCAGCCCCAGCATTTT. Protein: CASTFLLGQGENQPQHF.

This clonotype occurred a few times. V gene TRBV29-1 combines with J gene TRBJ2-7, with D maybe TRBD2 (6 bases). Trimming removed 2 bases at V and 2 bases at J, with 10 bases between. CDR3 length equals 13 residues. Germline values: CDR1 SQVTM, CDR2 ANQGSEA. The DNA for the CDR3 is TGCAGCGTTGAAACACGGGAGACCTACGAGCAGTACTTC. It specifies CSVETRETYEQYF.

This clonotype has just a few counts. This chain connects TRBV3-1 to TRBJ1-1; D ambiguous. V shed 3 bases and J shed 4 bases, with 6 bases lying between them. The length of the CDR3 is 12 residues. Germline V CDR1 and CDR2: LGHDT, YNNKEL (reference sequence). CDR3 amino acids: CASSQGFTEAFF. CDR3 bases: TGTGCCAGCAGCCAGGGTTTCACTGAAGCTTTCTTT.

This clonotype has more than one count but fewer than ten. V gene TRBV27 combines with J gene TRBJ2-4; TRBD2 agrees at 8 bases. The CDR3 sequence is 12 residues long. Germline loops: CDR1 MNHEY, CDR2 SMNVEV (reference sequence). The J segment lost 10 bases and the V segment lost 5 bases, leaving 4 bases of the junction unmatched. The CDR3 spells CASSPRGGIQYF. For the CDR3, the DNA is TGTGCCAGCAGTCCCCGGGGGGGGATTCAGTACTTC.

This clonotype was detected only a few times. CDR3 in amino acids: CASSPRVGTGKNIQYF. CDR3 bases: TGTGCCAGCAGCCCAAGGGTGGGGACAGGAAAAAACATTCAGTACTTC. V and J are TRBV7-9 and TRBJ2-4; 8 bases agree with TRBD1. Losses at the gene ends were 5 bases for V and 4 bases for J; bases not matched to a gene: 10. The CDR3 length is 16 residues. CDR1 and CDR2 (germline): SEHNR, FQNEAQ (reference sequence).

V and J are TRBV15 and TRBJ2-7; D gene ambiguous. The length of the CDR3 is 13 residues. Trimming left V 0 bases short and J 7 bases short, with 10 bases between. Germline V gene lookup returns CDR1 LNHNV and CDR2 YYDKDF (reference sequence). Written as DNA, the CDR3 is TGTGCCACCAGCAGAGATCTTAGGGTTGAGCAGTACTTC. This codes for CATSRDLRVEQYF.

The rearrangement joins TRBV12-3 or TRBV12-4 to TRBJ1-2; D is uncertain. Trimming took off 7 bases at V and 3 bases at J, with 15 bases between the two ends. The CDR3 covers 14 residues. The CDR3 DNA reads TGTGCCAGCACCCCAGGACCGGGATACTATGGCTACACCTTC. This gives the protein CASTPGPGYYGYTF.

J is TRBJ1-1 and V is TRBV28, with TRBD1 matching over 7 bases. The CDR3 is 19 amino acids. J lost 0 bases, V lost 6 bases, and 19 bases had no gene match. Germline lookup yields CDR1 MDHEN and CDR2 SYDVKM. CDR3 protein: CASRPPRPRQGNMNTEAFF. The CDR3 nucleotides are TGTGCCAGCAGGCCGCCGAGACCGAGACAGGGCAACATGAACACTGAAGCTTTCTTT. Using reference TRBV28 and TRBJ1-1 for the parts outside the CDR3, the full variable domain is DVKVTQSSRYLVKRTGEKVFLECVQDMDHENMFWYRQDPGLGLRLIYFSYDVKMKEKGDIPEGYSVSREKKERFSLILESASTNQTSMYLCASRPPRPRQGNMNTEAFFGQGTRLTVV.

The rearrangement uses TRBV3-1 and TRBJ1-6; D is ambiguous. The CDR3 covers 14 residues. The V end lost 0 bases, the J end lost 8 bases, and 8 bases lay between the germline ends. Per the germline V gene, CDR1 is LGHDT and CDR2 is YNNKEL (reference sequence). CDR3 in amino acids: CASSQEYRDSPLHF. The CDR3 coding sequence is TGTGCCAGCAGCCAAGAATACCGGGATTCACCCCTCCACTTT.

This sequence joins TRBV9 and TRBJ1-4, with D perhaps matching TRBD1 (5 bases). Germline V gene sequence: CDR1 SGDLS, CDR2 YYNGEE. The CDR3 is made up of 17 amino acids. V dropped 3 bases and J dropped 5 bases, with 20 bases sitting between them. The CDR3 DNA sequence: TGTGCCAGCAGCGCCGAAGATAAGGGACTCCTCAATGAAAAACTGTTTTTT. It translates to CASSAEDKGLLNEKLFF. Full variable domain (remainder filled in from reference TRBV9 and TRBJ1-4): DSGVTQTPKHLITATGQRVTLRCSPRSGDLSVYWYQQSLDQGLQFLIQYYNGEERAKGNILERFSAQQFPDLHSELNLSSLELGDSALYFCASSAEDKGLLNEKLFFGSGTQLSVL.

The chain is built from TRBV9 and TRBJ1-3; unclear D gene. Germline CDR1 reads SGDLS; CDR2 reads YYNGEE. This CDR3 has 15 residues. Trimming cost V 0 bases and J 0 bases, with 7 bases left between them. The CDR3 DNA reads as TGTGCCAGCAGCGTAGGACGGAGCTCTGGAAACACCATATATTTT. Its protein product is CASSVGRSSGNTIYF.

V is TRBV11-2 and J is TRBJ2-3; unclear D gene. This CDR3 has 16 residues. Germline CDR1 SGHAT, CDR2 FQNNGV. V lost 2 bases and J 0 bases, leaving 12 bases between the germline ends. The CDR3 nucleotides read TGTGCCAGCAGCTTATCTCCCGGCCAGAGCACAGATACGCAGTATTTT. Translated, it gives CASSLSPGQSTDTQYF.

This clonotype came up once. At one boundary the junction diverges from the germline segment, which might be a read error. This rearrangement joins TRBV11-2 to TRBJ2-5; possibly TRBD1 or TRBD2 for D (5 bases each). The CDR3 runs to 14 residues. Germline CDR1 and CDR2: SGHAT and FQNNGV. As DNA, the CDR3 is TGTGCCGGCAGACGACGGGTGGGGGAGGAGACCCAGTACTTC. Its protein product is CAGRRRVGEETQYF.

J is TRBJ1-5 and V is TRBV20-1, with D perhaps matching TRBD1 (6 bases). CDR3 size: 14 residues. The V and J ends lost 4 bases and 7 bases respectively, with 17 bases between them. The germline V gene encodes CDR1 DFQATT and CDR2 SNEGSKA (reference sequence). The CDR3 DNA is TGCAGTGCTATCGATGGGACAAGGGGCCAGCCCCAGCATTTT. Protein product: CSAIDGTRGQPQHF.

Comments on this clonotype: Germline and junction disagree at one end, which may indicate a read error. The chain carries TRBV2 and TRBJ2-3; D is uncertain. This CDR3 region has 12 residues. Germline V gene lookup returns CDR1 SNHLY and CDR2 FYNNEI. CDR3 DNA: TGTGCCTGCAGAGAGACTCGGAATACGCAGTATTTT. It specifies CACRETRNTQYF.

This clonotype was picked up a small number of times. The gene calls are TRBV6-1 and TRBJ2-3; 11 nucleotides match TRBD2. V trimming: 6 bases; J trimming: 4 bases; junction bases outside the gene matches: 12. This CDR3 comprises 17 residues. CDR1 MNHNS and CDR2 SASEGT come from the germline V gene. CDR3 amino acids: CASSPTIAGGPSDTQYF. Written as DNA, the CDR3 is TGTGCCAGCAGCCCCACTATAGCGGGAGGGCCTTCAGATACGCAGTATTTT.

Concerning this clonotype itself: The CDR3 ends on some other residue instead of the conserved phenylalanine or tryptophan, so this is likely a read error. This rearrangement joins TRBV7-9 to TRBJ2-3; the D gene is possibly TRBD2 (6 bases). This CDR3 spans 15 amino acids. Germline V gene data show CDR1 as SEHNR and CDR2 as FQNEAQ (reference sequence). Trimming removed 3 bases at V and 6 bases at J, with 16 bases between. CDR3 coding DNA: TGTGCCAGCAGCTTCGAATACGGGAGAGGGGATACGCAGTATCTT. Translation: CASSFEYGRGDTQYL.

The gene calls are TRBV28 and TRBJ2-3; D not resolved. V was shortened by 7 bases and J by 6 bases, with 11 bases between the two germline ends. CDR1 and CDR2 (germline): MDHEN, SYDVKM. The length of the CDR3 is 12 residues. CDR3 loop: CASKDLLDTQYF. CDR3 nucleotide sequence: TGTGCCAGCAAAGACCTGCTTGATACGCAGTATTTT.